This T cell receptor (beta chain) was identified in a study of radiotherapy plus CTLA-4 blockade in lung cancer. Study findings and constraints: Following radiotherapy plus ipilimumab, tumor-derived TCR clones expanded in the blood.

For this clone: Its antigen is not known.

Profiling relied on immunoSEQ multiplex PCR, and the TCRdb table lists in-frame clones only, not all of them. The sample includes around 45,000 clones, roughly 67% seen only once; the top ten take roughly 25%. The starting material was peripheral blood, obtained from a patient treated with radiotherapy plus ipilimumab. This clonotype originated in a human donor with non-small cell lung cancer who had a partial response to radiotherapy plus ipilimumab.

DNA of the CDR3: TGTGCCAGCAGCTCAACACCGGGACAGGCTGACTACGAGCAGTACTTC. It is translated as CASSSTPGQADYEQYF. V gene TRBV5-4 combines with J gene TRBJ2-7; 8 bases match TRBD1. Trimming cost V 3 bases and J 3 bases; bases outside gene matches: 11. Germline V gives CDR1 SGHNT, CDR2 YYREEE (reference sequence). There are 16 residues in the CDR3. Looking up the rest from reference TRBV5-4 and TRBJ2-7 gives the full variable domain: ETGVTQSPTHLIKTRGQQVTLRCSSQSGHNTVSWYQQALGQGPQFIFQYYREEENGRGNFPPRFSGLQFPNYSSELNVNALELDDSALYLCASSSTPGQADYEQYFGPGTRLTVT.